This paragraph covers one TCR beta chain sequence. Sequencing used immunoSEQ multiplex PCR; TCRdb keeps in-frame clones, though not all of them. Among under 200,000 clones listed, roughly 92% were seen once. These data are taken from a study of T cell responses to AZD1222 COVID-19 vaccine. CDR1 and CDR2 (germline): SGHVS, FQNEAQ. The ends were cut back, 2 bases at V and 1 base at J, with 14 bases in the middle. The CDR3 extends over 16 amino acids. The clonotype was recovered from an adult in good health. The sample here was peripheral blood, taken on day 0 of AZD1222 vaccination. The V and J genes are TRBV7-8 and TRBJ1-2; D perhaps matches TRBD1 (5 bases). CDR3 coding DNA: TGTGCCAGCAGCTTATCCGCAGGGTGGGGTAACTATGGCTACACCTTC. Encoded protein: CASSLSAGWGNYGYTF. Full variable domain (outside the CDR3, taken from reference TRBV7-8 and TRBJ1-2): GAGVSQSPRYKVAKRGQDVALRCDPISGHVSLFWYQQALGQGPEFLTYFQNEAQLDKSGLPSDRFFAERPEGSVSTLKIQRTQQEDSAVYLCASSLSAGWGNYGYTFGSGTRLTVV.